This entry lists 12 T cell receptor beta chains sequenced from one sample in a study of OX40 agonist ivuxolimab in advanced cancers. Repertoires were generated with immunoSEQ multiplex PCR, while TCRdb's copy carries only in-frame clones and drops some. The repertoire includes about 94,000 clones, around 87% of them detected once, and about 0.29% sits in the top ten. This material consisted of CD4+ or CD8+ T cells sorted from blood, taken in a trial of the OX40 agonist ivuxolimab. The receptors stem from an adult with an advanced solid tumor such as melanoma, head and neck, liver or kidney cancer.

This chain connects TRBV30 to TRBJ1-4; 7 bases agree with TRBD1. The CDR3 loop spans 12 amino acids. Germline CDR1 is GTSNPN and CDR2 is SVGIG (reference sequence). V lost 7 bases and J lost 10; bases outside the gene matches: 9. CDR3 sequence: CAFQKEGAKLFF. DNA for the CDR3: TGTGCCTTCCAGAAAGAGGGGGCAAAACTGTTTTTT.

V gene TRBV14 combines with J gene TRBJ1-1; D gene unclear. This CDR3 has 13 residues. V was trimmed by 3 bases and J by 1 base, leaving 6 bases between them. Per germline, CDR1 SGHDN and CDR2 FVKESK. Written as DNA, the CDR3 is TGTGCCAGCAGCCAGGGGAGGAACACTGAAGCTTTCTTT. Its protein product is CASSQGRNTEAFF.

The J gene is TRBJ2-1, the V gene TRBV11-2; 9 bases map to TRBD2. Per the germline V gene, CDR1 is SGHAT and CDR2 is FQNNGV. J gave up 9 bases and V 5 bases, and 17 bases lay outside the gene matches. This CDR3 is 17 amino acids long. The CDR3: CASSARASGVASPEQFF. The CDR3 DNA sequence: TGTGCCAGCAGCGCCCGGGCTAGCGGGGTGGCGTCTCCTGAGCAGTTCTTC.

The CDR3 region has the DNA TGTGCCAGCAGCCCGCCGGGACTAGCGGGGGGAAAGGATGAGACCCAGTACTTC. This gives the protein CASSPPGLAGGKDETQYF. The rearrangement links TRBV5-4 to TRBJ2-5; 15 bases map to TRBD2. The trim removed 4 bases at V and 5 bases at J, leaving 12 bases unmatched. The CDR3 has 18 residues. The germline CDR1 and CDR2 sequences are SGHNT and YYREEE (reference sequence).

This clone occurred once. Here the CDR3 DNA reads TGCGCCAGCAGCTTGGAGCTGGGACAGGGGTTGGTTGGCGAAAAACTGTTTTTT. This gives the protein CASSLELGQGLVGEKLFF. V is TRBV5-1 and J is TRBJ1-4; 10 nucleotides agree with TRBD1. The germline V gene has CDR1 SGHRS and CDR2 YFSETQ. The V gene end was trimmed by 0 bases and the J gene end by 8 bases; junction bases not matched to a gene: 13. The CDR3 totals 18 residues.

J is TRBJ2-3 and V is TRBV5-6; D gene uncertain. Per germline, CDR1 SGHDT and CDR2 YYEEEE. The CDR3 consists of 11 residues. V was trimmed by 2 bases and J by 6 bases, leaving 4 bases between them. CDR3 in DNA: TGTGCCAGCAGCTTCGAGGATACGCAGTATTTT. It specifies CASSFEDTQYF.

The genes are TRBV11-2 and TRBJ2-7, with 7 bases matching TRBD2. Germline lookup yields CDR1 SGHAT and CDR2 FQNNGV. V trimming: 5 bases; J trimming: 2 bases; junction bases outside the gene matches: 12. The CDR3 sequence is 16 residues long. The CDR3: CASSPPGRGVPYEQYF. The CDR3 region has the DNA TGTGCCAGCAGCCCCCCCGGCCGGGGGGTGCCCTACGAGCAGTACTTC. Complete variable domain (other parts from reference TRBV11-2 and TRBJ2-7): EAGVAQSPRYKIIEKRQSVAFWCNPISGHATLYWYQQILGQGPKLLIQFQNNGVVDDSQLPKDRFSAERLKGVDSTLKIQPAKLEDSAVYLCASSPPGRGVPYEQYFGPGTRLTVT.

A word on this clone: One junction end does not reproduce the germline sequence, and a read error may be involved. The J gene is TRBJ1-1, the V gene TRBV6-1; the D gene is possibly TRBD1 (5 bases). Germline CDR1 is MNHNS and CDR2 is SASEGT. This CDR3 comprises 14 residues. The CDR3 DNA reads TGTGCCAGCACTGAAGGGTCTTGGCAGGGCGAAGCTTTCTTT. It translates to CASTEGSWQGEAFF.

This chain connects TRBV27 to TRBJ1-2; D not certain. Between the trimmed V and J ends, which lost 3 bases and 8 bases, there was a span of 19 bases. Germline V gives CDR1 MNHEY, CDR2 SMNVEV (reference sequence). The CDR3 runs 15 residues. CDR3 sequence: CASSLYTTPTQGYTF. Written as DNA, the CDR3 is TGTGCCAGCAGTTTGTATACGACCCCTACGCAGGGCTACACCTTC.

CDR3 sequence reads: CASSIGGADTQYF. The CDR3 DNA sequence: TGTGCCAGCAGCATCGGGGGGGCAGATACGCAGTATTTT. The chain joins TRBV7-2 to TRBJ2-3, with TRBD2 matching 8 bases. The CDR3 is 13 residues long. V dropped 5 bases and J dropped 4; count of bases not matched to a gene: 2. In germline, CDR1 is SGHTA, CDR2 FQGNSA.

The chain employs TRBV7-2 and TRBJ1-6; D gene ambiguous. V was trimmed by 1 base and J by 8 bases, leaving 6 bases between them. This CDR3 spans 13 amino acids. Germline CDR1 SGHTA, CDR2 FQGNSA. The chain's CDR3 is CASSLGADSPLHF. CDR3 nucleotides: TGTGCCAGCAGCTTAGGGGCCGATTCACCCCTCCACTTT.

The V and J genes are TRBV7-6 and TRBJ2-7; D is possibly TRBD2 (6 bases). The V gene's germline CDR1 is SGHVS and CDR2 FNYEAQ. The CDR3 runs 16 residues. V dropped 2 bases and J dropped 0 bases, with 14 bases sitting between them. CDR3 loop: CASSLLEGAISYEQYF. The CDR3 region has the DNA TGTGCCAGCAGCTTATTGGAGGGCGCCATCTCCTACGAGCAGTACTTC.